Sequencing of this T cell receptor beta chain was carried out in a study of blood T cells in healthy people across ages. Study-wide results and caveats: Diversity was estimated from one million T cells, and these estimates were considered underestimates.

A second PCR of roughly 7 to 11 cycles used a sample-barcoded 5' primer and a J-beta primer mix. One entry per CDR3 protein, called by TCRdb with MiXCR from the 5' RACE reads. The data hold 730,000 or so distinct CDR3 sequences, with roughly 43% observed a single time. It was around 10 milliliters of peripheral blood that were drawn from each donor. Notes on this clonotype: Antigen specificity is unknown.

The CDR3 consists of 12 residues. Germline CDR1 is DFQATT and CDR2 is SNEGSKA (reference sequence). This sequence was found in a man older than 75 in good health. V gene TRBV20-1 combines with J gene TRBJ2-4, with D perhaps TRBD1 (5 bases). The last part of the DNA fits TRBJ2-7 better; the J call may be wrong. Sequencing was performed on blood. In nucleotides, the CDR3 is TGCAGTGCTAGGAGCAGGGCCTACGAGCAGTACTTC. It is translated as CSARSRAYEQYF.